This TCR beta chain was captured by sequencing in a study of PD-1 blockade in classical Hodgkin lymphoma. Study-wide points: Anyone who began nivolumab under 1 year after ASCT was excluded. Still unresolved is the cause of the repertoire differences, which may be disease activity or prior therapy. The baseline diversity of complete responders showed similarity to that of newly diagnosed patients.

TCRdb keeps only in-frame clones here, not all; method: immunoSEQ multiplex PCR. The table includes around 90,000 clones, roughly 78% detected once. The CDR3 totals 14 residues. The germline V gene encodes CDR1 SGDLS and CDR2 YYNGEE. Trimming shortened V by 4 bases and J by 3 bases, and 14 bases separated the two germline ends. With respect to this clone: The antigen remains unidentified.

Time point indicated: cycle 4 day 1 (C4D1), after 5 to 7 weeks of nivolumab. Relapse was seen in all patients after autologous stem cell transplantation, and brentuximab vedotin exposure was variable. The sequence was obtained from a human donor with classical Hodgkin lymphoma. Source: peripheral blood mononuclear cells (PBMCs), taken before the fourth cycle of nivolumab. The chain is built from TRBV9 and TRBJ2-7, with a weak D call TRBD2 (5 bases). CDR3 residues: CASSPRTGFYEQYF. For the CDR3, the DNA is TGTGCCAGCAGCCCCCGGACGGGATTCTACGAGCAGTACTTC. Together with reference TRBV9 and TRBJ2-7, the CDR3 gives the full variable domain: DSGVTQTPKHLITATGQRVTLRCSPRSGDLSVYWYQQSLDQGLQFLIQYYNGEERAKGNILERFSAQQFPDLHSELNLSSLELGDSALYFCASSPRTGFYEQYFGPGTRLTVT.